This TCR beta chain was captured by sequencing in a study of blood T cell repertoires in COVID-19. Study-wide context: Samples of COVID-19 (acute and convalescent) were obtained from the United States, Italy and Spain. Nucleic acid was either cDNA or gDNA, and it came from T cells, B-cell-depleted T cells, or PBMCs.

Methods used by the authors: From reference gene primer amplification, estimates of nucleated cell counts were derived. Sequencing used immunoSEQ multiplex PCR; TCRdb keeps in-frame clones, though not all of them. D and trimming were read from the DNA, whereas the V and J calls and clone size are those reported in that table. This table has about 74,000 clones, approximately 84% appearing once. Germline V gives CDR1 KGHSH, CDR2 LQKENI. The ends lost 2 bases at V and 7 bases at J; junction bases unmatched: 15. This CDR3 contains 18 residues. This TCR derives from a man in his sixties or seventies with acute or convalescent COVID-19. The sequenced sample was peripheral blood. This chain uses TRBV18 with TRBJ2-1; TRBD1 matches at 9 bases. DNA for the CDR3: TGTGCCAGCTCACCAGGTTCCTCGAGGCGGGACAGGGTGAATGAGCAGTTCTTC. Protein product: CASSPGSSRRDRVNEQFF.